This passage covers 21 T cell receptor beta chains from one sample sequenced in a study of T cell responses to AZD1222 COVID-19 vaccine. Clones were read by immunoSEQ multiplex PCR, and TCRdb kept only the in-frame ones, dropping some. This table has roughly 130,000 clones, around 90% appearing once. The sequencing here drew on peripheral blood, taken on day 0 of AZD1222 vaccination. All receptors derive from an adult in good health.

V and J are TRBV10-3 and TRBJ2-6, with 10 positions matching TRBD1. The CDR3 runs 15 residues. V lost 11 bases, J lost 0 bases, and 4 bases stayed unmatched. Germline V lookup: CDR1 ENHRY, CDR2 SYGVKD. The CDR3 reads CAVDRGSSGANVLTF. The DNA of the CDR3 is TGTGCCGTGGACAGGGGGAGCTCTGGGGCCAACGTCCTGACTTTC.

Comments on this clone: The sample contains more than one DNA sequence encoding this CDR3. The chain couples TRBV12-3 or TRBV12-4 to TRBJ2-7, with a possible D match to TRBD2 (7 bases). The CDR3 runs 13 residues. V was pared by 3 bases and J by 2 bases, with 8 bases between. The DNA for the CDR3 is TGTGCCAGCAGTTTGGGGGGGCCCTACGAGCAGTACTTC. Translated, it gives CASSLGGPYEQYF.

The J gene is TRBJ1-1, the V gene TRBV19; 7 nucleotides line up with TRBD1. V lost 5 bases to trimming and J lost 3 bases; unmatched junction nucleotides: 6. Germline V gives CDR1 LNHDA, CDR2 SQIVND (reference sequence). This CDR3 comprises 14 residues. The CDR3 region is CASSPGQRHTEAFF. CDR3 DNA: TGTGCCAGTAGTCCGGGACAGCGACACACTGAAGCTTTCTTT.

The chain combines TRBV3-1 (or the pseudogene TRBV3-2) with TRBJ2-5; 7 nucleotides align to TRBD2. Germline V gene sequence: CDR1 LGHDT, CDR2 YNNKEL (reference sequence). The trim removed 0 bases at V and 2 bases at J, leaving 6 bases unmatched. CDR3 size: 16 residues. CDR3 bases: TGTGCCAGCAGCCAAGACCTGCCGGGAGGACAAGAGACCCAGTACTTC. This encodes CASSQDLPGGQETQYF.

The chain has TRBV7-2 and TRBJ2-5; 13 bases fit TRBD2. The CDR3 consists of 16 residues. Per the germline V gene, CDR1 is SGHTA and CDR2 is FQGNSA. After removal of 4 bases from V and 2 bases from J, the junction contained 4 bases not matched to a gene. The CDR3 is CASSSPTSGRQETQYF. The CDR3 DNA is TGTGCCAGCAGCTCCCCGACTAGCGGGAGGCAAGAGACCCAGTACTTC. Using reference TRBV7-2 and TRBJ2-5 for the parts outside the CDR3, the full variable domain is GAGVSQSPSNKVTEKGKDVELRCDPISGHTALYWYRQSLGQGLEFLIYFQGNSAPDKSGLPSDRFSAERTGGSVSTLTIQRTQQEDSAVYLCASSSPTSGRQETQYFGPGTRLLVL.

The table lists this clone with a count of one. The chain uses TRBV5-6 and TRBJ1-5, with D possibly matching TRBD1 (6 bases). Germline V lookup: CDR1 SGHDT, CDR2 YYEEEE. The CDR3 loop spans 19 amino acids. V gave up 2 bases and J gave up 1 base, with 22 bases separating them. CDR3 bases: TGTGCCAGCAGCTTATCACAGGGTTGGTCATCATGGAGCAATCAGCCCCAGCATTTT. This encodes CASSLSQGWSSWSNQPQHF.

The rearrangement joins TRBV6-5 to TRBJ1-1; the match to TRBD1 covers 7 bases. The germline V gene has CDR1 MNHEY and CDR2 SVGAGI. The CDR3 length is 13 residues. V gave up 6 bases and J gave up 1 base; unmatched junction bases: 2. CDR3 nucleotides: TGTGCCAGCAGACAGGGGTGGAACACTGAAGCTTTCTTT. It is translated as CASRQGWNTEAFF.

The rearrangement uses TRBV6-2 or TRBV6-3 and TRBJ2-3; 10 positions agree with TRBD2. This CDR3 has 14 residues. V was clipped by 5 bases and J by 11 bases; unmatched bases: 10. Germline loops: CDR1 MNHEY, CDR2 SVGEGT. The CDR3 sequence: CASSGLAGGWEQYF. CDR3 bases: TGTGCCAGCAGTGGCTTAGCGGGAGGTTGGGAGCAGTATTTT.

The J gene is TRBJ2-7, the V gene TRBV27; D is unresolved. The germline CDR1 and CDR2 sequences are MNHEY and SMNVEV (reference sequence). The CDR3 is made up of 14 amino acids. V was shortened by 2 bases and J by 3 bases, with 11 bases between the two germline ends. CDR3 DNA: TGTGCCAGCAGTTTACAAGAATGGAGCTACGAGCAGTACTTC. Protein product: CASSLQEWSYEQYF.

The chain combines TRBV6-1 with TRBJ1-2; D gene uncertain. V lost 3 bases, J lost 3 bases, and 5 bases lay in between. The CDR3 spans 12 residues. Germline values: CDR1 MNHNS, CDR2 SASEGT. The DNA of the CDR3 is TGTGCCAGCAGTGACAGACACTATGGCTACACCTTC. Translation gives CASSDRHYGYTF.

The chain couples TRBV5-1 to TRBJ1-5; weak D call: TRBD1 (6 bases). The CDR3 has 14 residues. The V gene's germline CDR1 is SGHRS and CDR2 YFSETQ. V was trimmed by 2 bases and J by 6 bases, leaving 12 bases between them. The CDR3 sequence is CASSLGGIGQPQHF. The CDR3, as DNA: TGCGCCAGCAGCTTAGGGGGAATTGGTCAGCCCCAGCATTTT.

This clone was observed a handful of times. The V and J genes are TRBV11-2 and TRBJ2-2, with TRBD2 matching over 7 bases. V shed 4 bases, J shed 6 bases, and the junction held 14 bases outside the gene matches. This CDR3 has 17 residues. Germline CDR1 is SGHAT and CDR2 is FQNNGV. The CDR3 loop is CASSWRTTSPIAGELFF. DNA for the CDR3: TGTGCCAGCAGCTGGCGCACGACTAGCCCAATAGCCGGGGAGCTGTTTTTT.

V and J are TRBV12-3 or TRBV12-4 and TRBJ2-7; D is ambiguous. This CDR3 spans 13 amino acids. V was pared by 6 bases and J by 3 bases, with 12 bases between. The CDR3 bases are TGTGCCAGCAGGTCCGGCTATAGCTACGAGCAGTACTTC. Encoded protein: CASRSGYSYEQYF.

J is TRBJ2-2 and V is TRBV30; D call uncertain. The CDR3 is made up of 16 amino acids. V was pared by 0 bases and J by 1 base, with 12 bases between. Germline V gene lookup returns CDR1 GTSNPN and CDR2 SVGIG (reference sequence). The CDR3 DNA is TGTGCCTGGAGTGTACGAGCAGGCCTGAACACCGGGGAGCTGTTTTTT. The encoded protein is CAWSVRAGLNTGELFF.

This chain joins TRBV27 and TRBJ2-1; perhaps D is TRBD1 or TRBD2 (6 bases each). Deletions cut 8 bases from V and 7 bases from J, with 9 bases between. CDR1 MNHEY and CDR2 SMNVEV come from the germline V gene (reference sequence). CDR3 length: 11 residues. CDR3 loop: CASLGGNEQFF. The CDR3 DNA reads as TGTGCCAGCTTAGGGGGGAATGAGCAGTTCTTC.

The gene calls are TRBV7-3 and TRBJ1-1; no firm D call. V dropped 5 bases and J dropped 3 bases, with 13 bases sitting between them. The CDR3 totals 14 residues. Germline loops: CDR1 SGHTA, CDR2 FQGTGA. The CDR3 nucleotides are TGTGCCAGCAGCCTATCCACGCGGCACACTGAAGCTTTCTTT. Protein: CASSLSTRHTEAFF.

This chain links TRBV30 with TRBJ2-2; 9 nucleotides match TRBD2. V shed 1 base, J shed 3 bases, and the junction held 3 bases outside the gene matches. This CDR3 contains 15 residues. The germline gives CDR1 GTSNPN, CDR2 SVGIG (reference sequence). CDR3 DNA sequence: TGTGCCTGGAGTGGACTAGCGGTTGACACCGGGGAGCTGTTTTTT. The encoded protein is CAWSGLAVDTGELFF.

J is TRBJ1-3 and V is TRBV11-3; no reliable D call. From germline, CDR1 is SGHNT and CDR2 YENEEA. CDR3 length equals 14 residues. Between the trimmed V and J ends, which lost 1 base and 0 bases, there was a span of 4 bases. CDR3 sequence (DNA): TGTGCCAGCAGCTTAGGACACTCTGGAAACACCATATATTTT. Encoded protein: CASSLGHSGNTIYF. The whole variable domain, filled in from reference TRBV11-3 and TRBJ1-3, reads EAGVVQSPRYKIIEKKQPVAFWCNPISGHNTLYWYLQNLGQGPELLIRYENEEAVDDSQLPKDRFSAERLKGVDSTLKIQPAELGDSAVYLCASSLGHSGNTIYFGEGSWLTVV.

The V call is TRBV24-1, the J call TRBJ2-7; D unclear. Trimming shortened V by 3 bases and J by 6 bases, and 11 bases separated the two germline ends. The germline CDR1 and CDR2 sequences are KGHDR and SFDVKD. This CDR3 spans 13 amino acids. The CDR3: CATSDGRVGEQYF. CDR3 DNA: TGTGCCACCAGTGATGGAAGGGTAGGCGAGCAGTACTTC.

The chain employs TRBV4-1 and TRBJ1-1; D not certain. CDR3 length: 15 residues. Per the germline V gene, CDR1 is MGHRA and CDR2 is YSYEKL. V was cut by 1 base and J by 0 bases, with 9 bases left in between. CDR3 DNA: TGCGCCAGCAGCCAAGTCCGGCCACTGAACACTGAAGCTTTCTTT. Amino acids: CASSQVRPLNTEAFF.

The J gene is TRBJ1-2, the V gene TRBV19; TRBD1 matches 7 bases. V lost 7 bases, J lost 3 bases, and 17 bases stayed unmatched. Looked up from germline, CDR1 is LNHDA and CDR2 is SQIVND (reference sequence). The CDR3 has 17 residues. CDR3 in amino acids: CASTRGTSNRGDYGYTF. In nucleotides, the CDR3 is TGTGCCAGTACCCGTGGAACGTCGAACAGGGGCGACTATGGCTACACCTTC.